Listed here is a single TCR beta chain. These data belong to a study of blood T cell repertoires in COVID-19. V lost 0 bases and J lost 4, with 11 bases in between. Germline lookup yields CDR1 SGHKS and CDR2 YYEKEE (reference sequence). There are 15 residues in the CDR3. Method: immunoSEQ multiplex PCR; TCRdb's copy keeps in-frame clones and lacks some. The profile shows some 330,000 clones, nearly 90% of them singletons. The rearrangement uses TRBV5-5 and TRBJ1-5; tentatively, D is TRBD1 (5 bases). The clonotype was recovered from a woman in her thirties with COVID-19, enrolled during active disease. The sequencing sample was made of peripheral blood. The CDR3 region has the DNA TGTGCCAGCAGCTTGGGGACACTTTTAAATCAGCCCCAGCATTTT. Its protein product is CASSLGTLLNQPQHF.